These 16 T cell receptor beta chains share one sample of origin, sequenced in a study of cytomegalovirus exposure and HLA in healthy donors (dated by TCRdb to 2016 to 2017). The receptor library was made with the immunoSEQ multiplex PCR assay. For the multiplex PCR, a mixture combining 60 forward primers for TCR Vbeta segments and 13 reverse primers for TCR Jbeta segments was used. Imported from immuneACCESS, the table was reduced by TCRdb to in-frame sequences with V and J called. These copies leave out some clones; in studies compared against another copy, an unresolved V gene accounts for under half, and the cause of the remainder is not known. For this sample the table gives 130,000 or so clones, of which about three quarters were detected only once. The ten most abundant clones make up less than 2% of the sample. The source material was PBMCs. The receptors shown here come from a young woman in good health and CMV-seronegative.

This chain connects TRBV30 to TRBJ2-1, with TRBD2 as a possible D gene (6 bases). This CDR3 has 14 amino acids. Per the germline V gene, CDR1 is GTSNPN and CDR2 is SVGIG (reference sequence). V was pared by 2 bases and J by 2 bases, with 10 bases between. CDR3 region: CAWSRDSTYNEQFF. The CDR3 DNA sequence: TGTGCCTGGAGTAGGGACTCAACCTACAATGAGCAGTTCTTC.

A note on this clone: The junction does not match germline at one end; this may be a read error. The chain links TRBV30 to TRBJ1-5, with no clear D. Germline lookup yields CDR1 GTSNPN and CDR2 SVGIG (reference sequence). The CDR3 spans 14 residues. The CDR3, as DNA: TGCCTTCGTGAGGCAGATGCTCGAGGTCAGCCCCAGCATTTT. It yields the protein CLREADARGQPQHF.

The chain is built from TRBV7-8 and TRBJ1-1; unclear D gene. The ends were cut back, 6 bases at V and 3 bases at J, with 14 bases in the middle. Germline-derived CDR1 and CDR2 are SGHVS and FQNEAQ. The length of the CDR3 is 14 residues. Written as DNA, the CDR3 is TGTGCCAGCAGAGTCCGTGTACTAGACACTGAAGCTTTCTTT. Translation: CASRVRVLDTEAFF.

This sequence joins TRBV11-2 and TRBJ2-3, with D tentatively TRBD2 (6 bases). The CDR3 loop spans 15 amino acids. Trimming took off 1 base at V and 1 base at J, with 9 bases between the two ends. Germline CDR1 is SGHAT and CDR2 is FQNNGV. The CDR3 sequence is CASSLGASGTDTQYF. In nucleotides, the CDR3 is TGTGCCAGCAGCTTAGGTGCTAGCGGCACAGATACGCAGTATTTT.

This chain connects TRBV10-3 to TRBJ2-5, with TRBD1 matching over 9 bases. The germline V gene has CDR1 ENHRY and CDR2 SYGVKD. This CDR3 is 13 amino acids long. V trimming: 10 bases; J trimming: 11 bases; junction bases outside the gene matches: 14. CDR3 sequence: CATQVPGQGTQYF. The CDR3 DNA sequence: TGTGCCACCCAGGTCCCGGGACAGGGAACTCAGTACTTC.

The rearrangement links TRBV4-1 to TRBJ2-1; 12 bases line up with TRBD2. Germline-derived CDR1 and CDR2 are MGHRA and YSYEKL. This CDR3 spans 15 amino acids. V dropped 4 bases and J dropped 10; count of bases not matched to a gene: 8. The CDR3 nucleotides read TGCGCCAGCAGCCCGGCTAGCGGGAGGGCACCAGAGCAGTTCTTC. It codes for CASSPASGRAPEQFF.

The chain has TRBV27 and TRBJ2-7; 7 bases line up with TRBD1. V gave up 2 bases and J gave up 0 bases; unmatched junction bases: 7. Germline lookup yields CDR1 MNHEY and CDR2 SMNVEV (reference sequence). CDR3 length equals 16 residues. The CDR3 region has the DNA TGTGCCAGCAGTTTAGGGACCGGGACAGTCTCCTACGAGCAGTACTTC. As protein: CASSLGTGTVSYEQYF.

The V and J genes are TRBV7-8 and TRBJ1-2; perhaps TRBD1 as D (5 bases). The CDR3 has 15 amino acids. V lost 7 bases and J lost 3, with 18 bases in between. CDR1 SGHVS and CDR2 FQNEAQ come from the germline V gene. CDR3 DNA: TGTGCCAGCACCGAACGGGGGGGGTGGGACTATGGCTACACCTTC. Amino acid sequence: CASTERGGWDYGYTF.

The chain uses TRBV9 and TRBJ2-7, with D unclear. Germline loops: CDR1 SGDLS, CDR2 YYNGEE. V was pared by 3 bases and J by 3 bases, with 10 bases between. The CDR3 loop spans 13 amino acids. CDR3 sequence: CASSAGNSYEQYF. CDR3 coding DNA: TGTGCCAGCAGCGCAGGCAATAGCTACGAGCAGTACTTC.

The genes are TRBV7-8 and TRBJ1-1; D perhaps matches TRBD1 (6 bases). Trimming pared 5 bases from V and 3 bases from J, leaving 25 bases between. The CDR3 has 18 residues. In germline, CDR1 is SGHVS, CDR2 FQNEAQ. CDR3 coding DNA: TGTGCCAGCAGCCTAGGGGGGCCCGAGTTGGGGCGGGACACTGAAGCTTTCTTT. Residues: CASSLGGPELGRDTEAFF. The variable domain in full, with the rest retrieved from reference TRBV7-8 and TRBJ1-1, is GAGVSQSPRYKVAKRGQDVALRCDPISGHVSLFWYQQALGQGPEFLTYFQNEAQLDKSGLPSDRFFAERPEGSVSTLKIQRTQQEDSAVYLCASSLGGPELGRDTEAFFGQGTRLTVV.

The chain combines TRBV6-1 with TRBJ1-3; 7 bases match TRBD1. With V trimmed by 3 bases and J by 1 base, 6 bases remained unmatched. The CDR3 spans 16 residues. Germline CDR1 and CDR2: MNHNS and SASEGT. The DNA for the CDR3 is TGTGCCAGCAGTGAGGGTGGGACAGAATCTGGAAACACCATATATTTT. It specifies CASSEGGTESGNTIYF.

The chain links TRBV12-5 to TRBJ2-7; no firm D call. Germline V gene lookup returns CDR1 LGHNT and CDR2 FRNRAP. Trimming shortened V by 2 bases and J by 1 base, and 3 bases separated the two germline ends. The length of the CDR3 is 12 residues. CDR3 protein: CASGLLSYEQYF. The CDR3, as DNA: TGTGCTAGTGGTTTGCTTTCCTACGAGCAGTACTTC.

The chain employs TRBV18 and TRBJ2-7; 9 bases are shared with TRBD2. Germline V gene sequence: CDR1 KGHSH, CDR2 LQKENI. The ends lost 1 base at V and 6 bases at J; junction bases unmatched: 7. The CDR3 consists of 15 residues. In nucleotides, the CDR3 is TGTGCCAGCTCACCACAAAGGCGGGAGGGCCGCGAGCAGTACTTC. Its translation: CASSPQRREGREQYF.

Only a few counts were recorded for this clone. V gene TRBV20-1 combines with J gene TRBJ1-1; D call uncertain. This CDR3 is built from 11 residues. The germline V gene encodes CDR1 DFQATT and CDR2 SNEGSKA (reference sequence). V lost 6 bases, J lost 5 bases, and 10 bases lay in between. CDR3 DNA sequence: TGCAGTGCCGGGGATTGGACTGAAGCTTTCTTT. Translation gives CSAGDWTEAFF.

The rearrangement uses TRBV6-1 and TRBJ1-1; TRBD1 is a possible D gene (5 bases). The CDR3 sequence is 13 residues long. The V gene lost 6 bases and the J gene lost 3 bases, with 11 bases spanning the gap. Germline-derived CDR1 and CDR2 are MNHNS and SASEGT. The CDR3 region is CASRDDRHTEAFF. The CDR3 coding sequence is TGTGCCAGCAGGGATGACAGACACACTGAAGCTTTCTTT.

The V and J genes are TRBV4-2 and TRBJ2-1; 13 bases agree with TRBD2. Germline V gene data show CDR1 as LGHNA and CDR2 as YNFKEQ. The CDR3 loop spans 17 amino acids. V lost 7 bases, J lost 9 bases, and 15 bases stayed unmatched. CDR3 amino acids: CASTSGTSGVGGGEQFF. CDR3 bases: TGTGCCAGCACCAGCGGGACTAGCGGGGTAGGAGGGGGTGAGCAGTTCTTC.